This T cell receptor beta chain was recorded in a study of CD8+ T cells in alopecia areata. Study results and caveats: Whether baseline CD8+ expansion is linked to response remains uncertain, given a single nonresponder.

Sequencing relied on a cDNA template that was reverse transcribed from extracted RNA. Profiling relied on immunoSEQ multiplex PCR, and the TCRdb table lists in-frame clones only, not all of them. The sample contains about 200,000 clones, under 60% of which appear only once. Treatment denoted: oral pan-JAK inhibitor, 5-10 mg twice daily. From alopecia areata patients, lesional scalp punch biopsies and peripheral blood were collected. This clone was detected once. What it recognizes is unknown. The source material was CD4+ T cells sorted from blood, sampled at week 4, from a patient treated with tofacitinib. The receptor was isolated from a human donor with alopecia areata.

The CDR3 reads CASSPTGEAGYTF. The CDR3 bases are TGTGCCAGCAGCCCTACAGGGGAGGCTGGCTACACCTTC. The chain employs TRBV9 and TRBJ1-2, with TRBD1 identical over 7 bases. The V and J ends lost 4 bases and 7 bases, in that order; junction bases with no gene match: 7. The CDR3 runs 13 residues. The germline V gene has CDR1 SGDLS and CDR2 YYNGEE.